The 2 T cell receptor beta chains presented below share a single source sample, sequenced in a study of T cell repertoires in cytomegalovirus infection. In TCRdb, the reads were re-called with MiXCR into one record per CDR3 protein. Of around 210,000 distinct CDR3 sequences in the sample, under 8.5% were seen once. What was sequenced was PBMCs. These receptors came from a human donor in good health (CMV status not recorded). Some clones in this sample may be carry-over from other donors' samples.

The chain is built from TRBV7-2 and TRBJ2-3, with a weak D call TRBD1 (5 bases). Between the trimmed V and J ends, which lost 1 base and 8 bases, there was a span of 13 bases. This CDR3 comprises 14 residues. Germline values: CDR1 SGHTA, CDR2 FQGNSA. The CDR3 DNA follows: TGTGCCAGCAGCTTAGACAGGTTGTCAGGTACGCAGTATTTT. Protein: CASSLDRLSGTQYF.

This clonotype was seen repeatedly, ten times or more. This rearrangement joins TRBV7-8 to TRBJ1-2; 7 nucleotides agree with TRBD1. Germline loops: CDR1 SGHVS, CDR2 FQNEAQ. This CDR3 has 14 residues. V lost 1 base, J lost 3 bases, and 2 bases stayed unmatched. Written as DNA, the CDR3 is TGTGCCAGCAGCTTAGGAACAGGGGACTATGGCTACACCTTC. Translating it yields CASSLGTGDYGYTF. Based on the CDR3 plus reference TRBV7-8 and TRBJ1-2, the full variable domain is GAGVSQSPRYKVAKRGQDVALRCDPISGHVSLFWYQQALGQGPEFLTYFQNEAQLDKSGLPSDRFFAERPEGSVSTLKIQRTQQEDSAVYLCASSLGTGDYGYTFGSGTRLTVV.